Below, one T cell receptor (beta chain) is given with its context. The CDR3 covers 19 residues. Per germline, CDR1 KGHSH and CDR2 LQKENI. V shed 0 bases and J shed 5 bases, with 22 bases lying between them. This sample stems from a study of blood T cell repertoires in COVID-19. Study-level background: Some COVID-19 samples were acute and others convalescent; all came from the United States, Italy and Spain. The analysed material was cDNA or gDNA that came from T cells, B-cell-depleted T cells, or PBMCs.

Authors' analysis steps: Amplification with reference gene primers provided the estimates of nucleated cell counts. Repertoires were generated with immunoSEQ multiplex PCR, while TCRdb's copy carries only in-frame clones and drops some. V and J calls and clone size are as listed in that table; D and trimming were resolved from the DNA. The data show about 120,000 clones, approximately 82% seen once. The receptor comes from a man aged 70-80 years with active or convalescent COVID-19. This rearrangement joins TRBV18 to TRBJ1-4; maybe TRBD1 (6 bases). The specimen was peripheral blood. CDR3 DNA sequence: TGTGCCAGCTCACCACCCCAGGGGTTTATTCTCCTCTTGAATGAAAAACTGTTTTTT. This sequence encodes CASSPPQGFILLLNEKLFF.